A selection of T cell receptor beta chains follows, all from one sample in a study of beta chain features in type 1 diabetes. Data came from immunoSEQ multiplex PCR; TCRdb stores just in-frame clones and leaves some out. Of approximately 280,000 clones in the sample, roughly 15% are singletons; the top ten hold roughly 0.015%. Sequenced material: naive CD4+ T cells from blood. All receptors come from a man aged 18 to 29 with type 1 diabetes. Each CDR3 is given with its conserved first and last residue. The D gene is left open where the match is weak. Rows give clone size only sometimes, using once, few, many, or a class for an expanded clone.

TRBD1	TRBV2	NA	TRBJ2-7	TGTGCCAGCAGTGGCATGACAGGGATCAACGAGCAGTACTTC	CASSGMTGINEQYF
TRBD2	TRBV4-3	few	TRBJ2-5	TGCGCCAGCAGCCAAGAGGGGACTAGCGGGGAAGAAGAGACCCAGTACTTC	CASSQEGTSGEEETQYF
TRBD1	TRBV7-6	few	TRBJ2-3	TGTGCCAGCAGCTCAAGGACAGGGGACGCAGATACGCAGTATTTT	CASSSRTGDADTQYF
NA	TRBV6-1	NA	TRBJ2-7	TGTGCCAGCAGTGATACCGGGACAATGTACGAGCAGTACTTC	CASSDTGTMYEQYF
NA	TRBV27	NA	TRBJ1-5	TGTGCCAGCAGTTCCAAGACAGTGCATTATAGCAATCAGCCCCAGCATTTT	CASSSKTVHYSNQPQHF
TRBD2	TRBV27	few	TRBJ2-1	TGTGCCAGCAGTTTATCAGCGTTCGGCGGGGGGGTGATCGATGAGCAGTTCTTC	CASSLSAFGGGVIDEQFF
NA	TRBV28	few	TRBJ2-3	TGTGCCACAGGTCGTAAGGACACAGATACGCAGTATTTT	CATGRKDTDTQYF
NA	TRBV19	NA	TRBJ2-3	TGTGCCAGTAGTATAGGTTCCCCGAGCAATACGCAGTATTTT	CASSIGSPSNTQYF
NA	TRBV11-2	few	TRBJ2-1	TGTGCCAGCAGCTTCACCTCCTTGGCCCCCCTAGGGGTAAATGAGCAGTTCTTC	CASSFTSLAPLGVNEQFF
NA	TRBV20-1	few	TRBJ1-1	TGCAGTCCATATAGGGGGAGTGAAGCTTTCTTT	CSPYRGSEAFF
NA	TRBV5-6	NA	TRBJ2-7	TGTGCCAGCAGCTTGGGTGGGGTATCCCGCCAGGGTCGATACTTC	CASSLGGVSRQGRYF
TRBD1	TRBV27	few	TRBJ1-2	TGTGCCAGCAGCCGCGGACAGGGGGCCGGCTACACCTTC	CASSRGQGAGYTF
TRBD1	TRBV7-9	few	TRBJ2-3	TGTGCCAGCAGCTCGAGAGGGACAGAAGATACGCAGTATTTT	CASSSRGTEDTQYF
TRBD1	TRBV5-1	NA	TRBJ2-3	TGCGCCAGCAGCCCACGGACAGGGAGTTCAGATACGCAGTATTTT	CASSPRTGSSDTQYF
TRBD2	TRBV18	few	TRBJ2-7	TGTGCCAGCTCACCGCGGGAGAGGCGTTACGAGCAGTACTTC	CASSPRERRYEQYF
NA	TRBV19	NA	TRBJ2-5	TGTGCCAGTAGTATCAGTCTTCTAGGAGAGACCCAGTACTTC	CASSISLLGETQYF
NA	TRBV29-1	NA	TRBJ2-1	TGCAGCGGACGTAAGGCGGGATCCTACAATGAGCAGTTCTTC	CSGRKAGSYNEQFF
NA	TRBV28	NA	TRBJ1-2	TGTGCCAGCAGTTTAATCACAGCCTATGGCTACACCTTC	CASSLITAYGYTF
TRBD1	TRBV28	NA	TRBJ2-7	TGTGCCACCGCCGGGACAGTGGAGTACTTC	CATAGTVEYF
NA	TRBV5-1	NA	TRBJ2-7	TGCGCCAGCAGCTTGGACCGAAGGAGTGACAGGATCTCCTACGAGCAGTACTTC	CASSLDRRSDRISYEQYF
NA	TRBV9	few	TRBJ1-5	TGTGCCAGCAGCCAGGGATATAGCAATCAGCCCCAGCATTTT	CASSQGYSNQPQHF
TRBD1	TRBV11-2	few	TRBJ1-2	TGTGCCAGCAGCTCCATCTCGGGACAGCACTATGGCTACACCTTC	CASSSISGQHYGYTF
NA	TRBV18	NA	TRBJ2-4	TGTGCCAGCTCACCACCGTACAGCAAAAACATTCAGTACTTC	CASSPPYSKNIQYF
NA	TRBV9	NA	TRBJ2-6	TGTGCCAGCAGACTTTCTGGGGCCAACGTCCTGACTTTC	CASRLSGANVLTF
TRBD1	TRBV29-1	NA	TRBJ2-7	TGCAGCGTTGAAGATAGACAGGGTTTCGGCGAGCAGTACTTC	CSVEDRQGFGEQYF
TRBD1	TRBV7-2	few	TRBJ1-2	TGTGCCAGCAGCCCCCGACAGGGTAGCTACACCTTC	CASSPRQGSYTF
NA	TRBV7-2	NA	TRBJ2-7	TGTGCCAGCAGCCTTTCCTACGAGCAGTACTTC	CASSLSYEQYF
NA	TRBV5-5	NA	TRBJ2-7	TGTGCCAGCAGCTTGGGGCCGCCAGGCTACGAGCAGTACTTC	CASSLGPPGYEQYF
TRBD2	TRBV14	NA	TRBJ2-1	TGTGCCAGCAGCCAACTTCCCGGGGGGGCGGGGAATGAGCAGTTCTTC	CASSQLPGGAGNEQFF
NA	TRBV27	NA	TRBJ2-7	TGTGCCAGCAGTTTATCGGTCGAACAGGGAGACTACGAGCAGTACTTC	CASSLSVEQGDYEQYF
TRBD1	TRBV25-1	NA	TRBJ1-6	TGTGCCAGCAGAGCAGGGGGCTCACCCCTCCACTTT	CASRAGGSPLHF
NA	TRBV30	NA	TRBJ1-3	TGTGCCTGGGGCCGTCTGCAGGGCTATGGAAACACCATATATTTT	CAWGRLQGYGNTIYF
NA	TRBV18	few	TRBJ2-7	TGTGCCAGCTCACCGGCAGCGGCATACGAGCAGTACTTC	CASSPAAAYEQYF
TRBD1	TRBV19	few	TRBJ2-1	TGTGCCACGCTTTCTGCGGCTGGGACAGGGTTACGCGAGCAGTTCTTC	CATLSAAGTGLREQFF
TRBD1	TRBV5-6	NA	TRBJ2-5	TGTGCCAGCAGCGGAGGGACAGGGAAAGAGACCCAGTACTTC	CASSGGTGKETQYF
TRBD2	TRBV6-5	NA	TRBJ2-1	TGTGCCATCGGGGGGGCGCCAACAAGTACGGAGCAGTTCTTC	CAIGGAPTSTEQFF
NA	TRBV5-1	few	TRBJ2-7	TGCGCCAGCAGCTACAGGACAGCCCCCTACGAGCAGTACTTC	CASSYRTAPYEQYF
TRBD2	TRBV28	few	TRBJ2-3	TGTGCCAGCAGTTCGGGCGCTAGCGGGAGGGTTACAGATACGCAGTATTTT	CASSSGASGRVTDTQYF
TRBD2	TRBV19	NA	TRBJ2-7	TGTGCCAGTAGCCGTGCGGGAGGGAACTACGAGCAGTACTTC	CASSRAGGNYEQYF
NA	TRBV4-1	few	TRBJ1-2	TGCGCCAGCAGTCGTAGTCTATCGGAGAACTATGGCTACACCTTC	CASSRSLSENYGYTF
TRBD2	TRBV5-4	few	TRBJ2-3	TGTGCCAGCAGCCCGACTAGCGGGGAGTCAGATACGCAGTATTTT	CASSPTSGESDTQYF
NA	TRBV28	few	TRBJ2-3	TGTGCCAGCAGTCCCGCGGGCTATAGCGGAGGAGGGGCAGATACGCAGTATTTT	CASSPAGYSGGGADTQYF